This entry lists 17 T cell receptor beta chains sequenced from one sample in a study of blood T cell repertoires in COVID-19. Profiling relied on immunoSEQ multiplex PCR, and the TCRdb table lists in-frame clones only, not all of them. Of about 340,000 clones listed, just over 85% are singletons. Sequenced input: PBMCs or T cells enriched from blood (not recorded which). These receptors were obtained from a woman aged 40 to 50 with acute COVID-19.

This sequence joins TRBV7-2 and TRBJ2-7, with TRBD2 matching 10 bases. J was trimmed by 4 bases and V by 5 bases; bases with no gene match: 8. This CDR3 comprises 15 residues. Germline V gene lookup returns CDR1 SGHTA and CDR2 FQGNSA. The CDR3 region is CASSQRSGLAYEQYF. The CDR3 coding sequence is TGTGCCAGCAGCCAGAGATCGGGACTAGCGTACGAGCAGTACTTC.

Only a few counts were recorded for this clone. The J gene is TRBJ2-7, the V gene TRBV15; possible D gene TRBD2, 6 bases. V was clipped by 1 base and J by 9 bases, with 19 bases between them. Germline lookup yields CDR1 LNHNV and CDR2 YYDKDF (reference sequence). This CDR3 has 15 amino acids. This CDR3 reads CATSRGQLVLGGQYF. The CDR3, as DNA: TGTGCCACCAGCAGAGGACAGTTGGTGCTGGGGGGGCAGTACTTC.

V is TRBV3-1 (or the pseudogene TRBV3-2) and J is TRBJ1-5; tentatively, D is TRBD1 (6 bases). Germline loops: CDR1 LGHDT, CDR2 YNNKEL (reference sequence). V was pared by 3 bases and J by 0 bases, with 9 bases between. This CDR3 is 15 amino acids long. Written as DNA, the CDR3 is TGTGCCAGCAGCCATGGACAGAGTAGCAATCAGCCCCAGCATTTT. Residues: CASSHGQSSNQPQHF.

The chain links TRBV5-4 to TRBJ2-2; the match to TRBD2 covers 8 bases. Germline CDR1 SGHNT, CDR2 YYREEE (reference sequence). The CDR3 consists of 17 residues. After removal of 1 base from V and 2 bases from J, the junction contained 7 bases not matched to a gene. CDR3 in amino acids: CASSLPRGGRNTGELFF. CDR3 DNA sequence: TGTGCCAGCAGCTTGCCTCGGGGGGGGCGTAACACCGGGGAGCTGTTTTTT. Based on the CDR3 plus reference TRBV5-4 and TRBJ2-2, the full variable domain is ETGVTQSPTHLIKTRGQQVTLRCSSQSGHNTVSWYQQALGQGPQFIFQYYREEENGRGNFPPRFSGLQFPNYSSELNVNALELDDSALYLCASSLPRGGRNTGELFFGEGSRLTVL.

This sequence joins TRBV7-9 and TRBJ2-3, with TRBD2 matching over 11 bases. V gave up 7 bases and J gave up 0 bases; unmatched junction bases: 12. Germline V gives CDR1 SEHNR, CDR2 FQNEAQ (reference sequence). The CDR3 loop spans 18 amino acids. CDR3 amino acids: CASTRGTSGDVSTDTQYF. As DNA, the CDR3 is TGTGCCAGCACCCGAGGGACTAGCGGCGACGTCAGCACAGATACGCAGTATTTT. Using reference TRBV7-9 and TRBJ2-3 for the parts outside the CDR3, the full variable domain is DTGVSQNPRHKITKRGQNVTFRCDPISEHNRLYWYRQTLGQGPEFLTYFQNEAQLEKSRLLSDRFSAERPKGSFSTLEIQRTEQGDSAMYLCASTRGTSGDVSTDTQYFGPGTRLTVL.

The chain carries TRBV28 and TRBJ1-5; 8 nucleotides agree with TRBD1. This CDR3 comprises 15 residues. The germline V gene encodes CDR1 MDHEN and CDR2 SYDVKM. The V and J ends lost 4 bases and 2 bases, in that order; junction bases with no gene match: 4. CDR3 coding DNA: TGTGCCAGCAGTTATGGACAGGGAGGCAATCAGCCCCAGCATTTT. It yields the protein CASSYGQGGNQPQHF.

The rearrangement uses TRBV4-3 and TRBJ1-1, with a possible D match to TRBD1 (6 bases). V lost 3 bases to trimming and J lost 5 bases, with 10 bases between them. The CDR3 loop spans 13 amino acids. From germline, CDR1 is LGHNA and CDR2 YSLEER. The CDR3 protein is CASSHNRETEAFF. Written as DNA, the CDR3 is TGCGCCAGCAGCCACAACAGGGAAACTGAAGCTTTCTTT.

This chain links TRBV27 with TRBJ2-7; no reliable D call. Looked up from germline, CDR1 is MNHEY and CDR2 is SMNVEV (reference sequence). V dropped 7 bases and J dropped 4 bases, with 8 bases sitting between them. The CDR3 is made up of 11 amino acids. The CDR3 reads CASKSIYEQYF. CDR3 bases: TGTGCCAGCAAATCAATTTACGAGCAGTACTTC.

V usage is TRBV11-2 and J usage is TRBJ1-5, with no clear D. Trimming took 0 bases from V and 6 from J, leaving 9 bases between them. CDR1 and CDR2 (germline): SGHAT, FQNNGV. The CDR3 has 14 amino acids. CDR3 coding DNA: TGTGCCAGCAGCTTAGATCAAGTTAGTCAGCCCCAGCATTTT. The encoded protein is CASSLDQVSQPQHF. Full variable domain (missing parts from reference TRBV11-2 and TRBJ1-5): EAGVAQSPRYKIIEKRQSVAFWCNPISGHATLYWYQQILGQGPKLLIQFQNNGVVDDSQLPKDRFSAERLKGVDSTLKIQPAKLEDSAVYLCASSLDQVSQPQHFGDGTRLSIL.

V is TRBV5-1 and J is TRBJ1-6, with 11 bases that match TRBD1. V gave up 0 bases and J gave up 9 bases; unmatched junction bases: 8. From germline, CDR1 is SGHRS and CDR2 YFSETQ. The CDR3 contains 17 residues. The CDR3 is CASSLGQRGTGGSPLHF. CDR3 bases: TGCGCCAGCAGCTTGGGACAGCGAGGGACAGGGGGTTCACCCCTCCACTTT.

The chain is built from TRBV5-1 and TRBJ2-2; possible D gene TRBD1, 5 bases. Germline V gene sequence: CDR1 SGHRS, CDR2 YFSETQ. The CDR3 length is 14 residues. Trimming stripped 4 bases from V and 1 base from J, with 8 bases between. In DNA form, the CDR3 reads TGCGCCAGCAGCGCTGACAGGAACACCGGGGAGCTGTTTTTT. The encoded protein is CASSADRNTGELFF.

The rearrangement joins TRBV13 to TRBJ2-7, with TRBD1 identical over 8 bases. Looked up from germline, CDR1 is PRHDT and CDR2 is FYEKMQ (reference sequence). This CDR3 spans 14 amino acids. Unmatched junction bases numbered 6, after V lost 4 bases and J lost 4 bases. CDR3 sequence: CASSYRQGIYEQYF. The CDR3 DNA is TGTGCCAGCAGCTATCGACAGGGGATTTACGAGCAGTACTTC.

The chain couples TRBV19 to TRBJ1-5; 9 positions agree with TRBD1. Germline CDR1 and CDR2: LNHDA and SQIVND (reference sequence). The CDR3 is 17 residues long. With V trimmed by 6 bases and J by 2 bases, 11 bases remained unmatched. For the CDR3, the DNA is TGTGCCAGTAGACCGGGACAGGGCGCGGTTGGCAATCAGCCCCAGCATTTT. Translation gives CASRPGQGAVGNQPQHF.

The V gene is TRBV18, the J gene TRBJ2-7; unclear D gene. The CDR3 consists of 13 residues. V dropped 2 bases and J dropped 2 bases, with 7 bases sitting between them. Per germline, CDR1 KGHSH and CDR2 LQKENI. As DNA, the CDR3 is TGTGCCAGCTCACCAAACGGTGCCTACGAGCAGTACTTC. It codes for CASSPNGAYEQYF.

The chain is built from TRBV5-4 and TRBJ2-1, with 9 nucleotides matching TRBD1. Germline V gives CDR1 SGHNT, CDR2 YYREEE (reference sequence). J lost 5 bases, V lost 1 base, and 7 bases had no gene match. The CDR3 extends over 16 amino acids. Here the CDR3 reads CASSLRDRALHNEQFF. Written as DNA, the CDR3 is TGTGCCAGCAGCTTGAGGGACAGGGCGCTTCACAATGAGCAGTTCTTC.

J is TRBJ2-1 and V is TRBV14; 8 nucleotides line up with TRBD2. V lost 1 base, J lost 1 base, and 9 bases stayed unmatched. This CDR3 spans 18 amino acids. Germline loops: CDR1 SGHDN, CDR2 FVKESK. The CDR3 region has the DNA TGTGCCAGCAGCCAAGCTTGGTCAGCGGGAGCTTCCTACAATGAGCAGTTCTTC. Encoded protein: CASSQAWSAGASYNEQFF.

The J gene is TRBJ2-1, the V gene TRBV5-1, with D maybe TRBD1 (6 bases). The CDR3 sequence is 12 residues long. Germline-derived CDR1 and CDR2 are SGHRS and YFSETQ. Trimming shortened V by 4 bases and J by 9 bases, and 11 bases separated the two germline ends. CDR3 in amino acids: CASSPSRGEQFF. CDR3 bases: TGCGCCAGCAGCCCCAGCAGGGGTGAGCAGTTCTTC.